Presented here are 32 T cell receptor beta chains from one specimen sequenced in a study of T-cell memory formation after mild COVID-19. TCRdb re-called the 5' RACE reads through MiXCR, storing one row per CDR3 protein. The data show roughly 310,000 distinct CDR3 sequences, roughly 15% seen once. The specimen was PBMCs or a T cell subset sorted from them (not recorded which). The receptors shown here come from a man in his late teens or twenties who had mild COVID-19 (a few samples of this study predate the infection). Cell type and time point are not known.

The chain links TRBV6-5 to TRBJ2-1; 8 positions agree with TRBD2. Germline CDR1 and CDR2: MNHEY and SVGAGI. This CDR3 has 13 amino acids. The trim removed 8 bases at V and 2 bases at J, leaving 2 bases unmatched. The CDR3 DNA reads as TGTGCCAGCCGAGCGGGGGCCTACAATGAGCAGTTCTTC. It encodes CASRAGAYNEQFF.

This clonotype has more than one count but fewer than ten. As DNA, the CDR3 is TGCGCCAGCAGTTCGACCGGGACAGGCACCGGGGAGCTGTTTTTT. It yields the protein CASSSTGTGTGELFF. This chain links TRBV5-1 with TRBJ2-2; 8 positions match TRBD1. The CDR3 extends over 15 amino acids. Unmatched junction bases numbered 7, after V lost 5 bases and J lost 4 bases. CDR1 is SGHRS and CDR2 is YFSETQ in the germline V gene.

This clonotype turned up a few times. The CDR3 region is CASSLGTGVLNSPLHF. CDR3 coding DNA: TGCGCCAGCAGCTTGGGGACAGGGGTTTTGAATTCACCCCTCCACTTT. This rearrangement joins TRBV5-1 to TRBJ1-6; 9 positions match TRBD1. The CDR3 has 16 residues. With V trimmed by 0 bases and J by 7 bases, 5 bases remained unmatched. Germline-derived CDR1 and CDR2 are SGHRS and YFSETQ.

The chain combines TRBV4-3 with TRBJ1-6, with 8 bases aligning to TRBD1. With V trimmed by 4 bases and J by 5 bases, 4 bases remained unmatched. The CDR3 spans 15 residues. Germline values: CDR1 LGHNA, CDR2 YSLEER. CDR3 nucleotide sequence: TGCGCCAGCAGCCCGACAGGGGTGGATAATTCACCCCTCCACTTT. Translated, it gives CASSPTGVDNSPLHF.

This clonotype was picked up many times. The chain employs TRBV10-3 and TRBJ2-7; D unresolved. CDR3 length: 14 amino acids. CDR1 is ENHRY and CDR2 is SYGVKD in the germline V gene. V was shortened by 3 bases and J by 2 bases, with 11 bases between the two germline ends. CDR3 nucleotide sequence: TGTGCCATCAGTGATTCTCCGATCGCCTACGAGCAGTACGTC. Amino acid sequence: CAISDSPIAYEQYV.

This clonotype showed up just a few times. The V call is TRBV7-3, the J call TRBJ1-2; D gene uncertain. Trimming shortened V by 5 bases and J by 3 bases, and 16 bases separated the two germline ends. CDR3 size: 15 residues. The germline gives CDR1 SGHTA, CDR2 FQGTGA. The CDR3 region is CASSPLGPMDYGYTF. In DNA, the CDR3 is TGTGCCAGCAGCCCGCTCGGGCCGATGGACTATGGCTACACCTTC.

V gene TRBV9 combines with J gene TRBJ1-1; no definite D call. The CDR3 totals 15 residues. Between the trimmed V and J ends, which lost 0 bases and 1 base, there was a span of 10 bases. CDR1 is SGDLS and CDR2 is YYNGEE in the germline V gene. The CDR3 region is CASSVATDPNTEAFF. The CDR3, as DNA: TGTGCCAGCAGCGTAGCTACTGACCCGAACACTGAAGCTTTCTTT.

This clonotype was counted between two and nine times. The V and J genes are TRBV30 and TRBJ2-5; weak D call: TRBD2 (6 bases). Germline V gives CDR1 GTSNPN, CDR2 SVGIG (reference sequence). With 1 base removed from V and 5 bases from J, the gap between germline ends came to 14 bases. The CDR3 runs 14 residues. CDR3 residues: CAWSDGPREETQYF. DNA of the CDR3: TGTGCCTGGAGTGATGGGCCCCGGGAGGAGACCCAGTACTTC.

The CDR3 spells CASSIYVGGATDTQYF. CDR3 nucleotides: TGTGCCAGCAGCATCTACGTAGGGGGGGCCACAGATACGCAGTATTTT. This rearrangement joins TRBV7-3 to TRBJ2-3, with a tentative D call TRBD2 (7 bases). CDR3 length equals 16 residues. Trimming took 5 bases from V and 2 from J, leaving 17 bases between them. From germline, CDR1 is SGHTA and CDR2 FQGTGA.

The chain joins TRBV6-2 or TRBV6-3 to TRBJ2-7; D is unresolved. Between the trimmed V and J ends, which lost 2 bases and 0 bases, there was a span of 11 bases. The CDR3 covers 15 residues. The germline gives CDR1 MNHEY, CDR2 SVGEGT. The chain's CDR3 is CASSYGTVPSYEQYF. In DNA form, the CDR3 reads TGTGCCAGCAGTTACGGAACAGTGCCCTCCTACGAGCAGTACTTC.

This clonotype was observed a few times. The chain combines TRBV7-9 with TRBJ2-7; TRBD2 agrees at 10 bases. The CDR3 contains 16 residues. Germline CDR1 reads SEHNR; CDR2 reads FQNEAQ (reference sequence). J was trimmed by 0 bases and V by 5 bases; bases with no gene match: 7. CDR3 DNA: TGTGCCAGCAGCCCACCGCTAGCGGGGGTCTCCTACGAGCAGTACGTC. Translation: CASSPPLAGVSYEQYV.

This clonotype appeared many times. The CDR3, as DNA: TGTGCCAGCAGCCGCCCCCTCGGGACAGGGGTGAAGGAGACCCAGTACTTC. It yields the protein CASSRPLGTGVKETQYF. The genes are TRBV5-8 and TRBJ2-5; TRBD1 matches 10 bases. V lost 4 bases, J lost 5 bases, and 14 bases stayed unmatched. This CDR3 has 17 amino acids. CDR1 and CDR2 (germline): SGHTS, YDEGEE.

This chain uses TRBV27 with TRBJ2-5; 14 bases fit TRBD2. Germline lookup yields CDR1 MNHEY and CDR2 SMNVEV (reference sequence). The CDR3 spans 17 residues. J was trimmed by 5 bases and V by 6 bases; bases with no gene match: 11. In DNA, the CDR3 is TGTGCCAGCAGCCGCGGACTAGCGGGGGGAAGCTGGGAGACCCAGTACTTC. Encoded protein: CASSRGLAGGSWETQYF.

The sample holds a few counts of this clonotype. The chain uses TRBV6-5 and TRBJ2-2; D might be TRBD2 (7 bases). CDR1 and CDR2 from the germline V gene are MNHEY and SVGAGI. The CDR3 loop spans 14 amino acids. V shed 5 bases and J shed 3 bases, with 10 bases lying between them. The CDR3 spells CASSRGAYTGELFF. In DNA, the CDR3 is TGTGCCAGCAGTCGGGGGGCATACACCGGGGAGCTGTTTTTT.

The genes are TRBV4-3 and TRBJ2-4; D unresolved. The V and J ends lost 3 bases and 0 bases respectively, with 12 bases between them. Germline values: CDR1 LGHNA, CDR2 YSLEER. CDR3 length equals 16 residues. In DNA, the CDR3 is TGCGCCAGCAGCCACGAAAATGCTCTAGCCAAAAACATTCAGTACTTC. This gives the protein CASSHENALAKNIQYF.

This chain joins TRBV7-3 and TRBJ2-2; 7 bases agree with TRBD1. The trim removed 3 bases at V and 6 bases at J, leaving 7 bases unmatched. CDR1 SGHTA and CDR2 FQGTGA come from the germline V gene. CDR3 length equals 15 residues. Here the CDR3 reads CASSFAGQGAGELFF. For the CDR3, the DNA is TGTGCCAGCAGCTTTGCTGGGCAGGGGGCCGGGGAGCTGTTTTTT.

V is TRBV6-5 and J is TRBJ1-5; no clear D gene. Deletions cut 7 bases from V and 6 bases from J, with 10 bases between. Per the germline V gene, CDR1 is MNHEY and CDR2 is SVGAGI. The CDR3 consists of 12 residues. CDR3 nucleotide sequence: TGTGCCAGCAAAGGGTCTGGTCAGCCCCAGCATTTT. Translating it yields CASKGSGQPQHF.

A few counts support this clonotype. V usage is TRBV3-1 and J usage is TRBJ2-2; D not resolved. CDR1 and CDR2 from the germline V gene are LGHDT and YNNKEL (reference sequence). CDR3 length: 15 amino acids. The V and J ends lost 0 bases and 7 bases respectively, with 12 bases between them. The CDR3 region is CASSQDRARGGELFF. DNA for the CDR3: TGTGCCAGCAGCCAAGATAGGGCCCGCGGCGGGGAGCTGTTTTTT. The full variable domain, rest sourced from reference TRBV3-1 and TRBJ2-2, is DTAVSQTPKYLVTQMGNDKSIKCEQNLGHDTMYWYKQDSKKFLKIMFSYNNKELIINETVPNRFSPKSPDKAHLNLHINSLELGDSAVYFCASSQDRARGGELFFGEGSRLTVL.

Only a few counts were recorded for this clonotype. The chain couples TRBV6-5 to TRBJ2-3, with D perhaps assigned TRBD1 or TRBD2 (6 bases each). The CDR3 loop spans 16 amino acids. Germline CDR1 is MNHEY and CDR2 is SVGAGI. V lost 2 bases and J 1 base, leaving 13 bases between the germline ends. In DNA form, the CDR3 reads TGTGCCAGCAGTTACGAGGGGGGCTTAGGCACAGATACGCAGTATTTT. Translating it yields CASSYEGGLGTDTQYF.

The V and J genes are TRBV24-1 and TRBJ2-3; 10 bases are a match to TRBD2. The germline V gene has CDR1 KGHDR and CDR2 SFDVKD. This CDR3 contains 15 residues. V was clipped by 6 bases and J by 1 base; unmatched bases: 3. The CDR3 loop is CATSSGGVGTDTQYF. In nucleotides, the CDR3 is TGTGCCACCAGTAGCGGGGGGGTTGGCACAGATACGCAGTATTTT.

This clonotype has more than one count but fewer than ten. This chain connects TRBV9 to TRBJ2-1; 7 bases are a match to TRBD1. CDR1 is SGDLS and CDR2 is YYNGEE in the germline V gene. CDR3 length: 16 residues. V lost 3 bases, J lost 6 bases, and 12 bases stayed unmatched. Written as DNA, the CDR3 is TGTGCCAGCAGCGCAAGGCGAAGGGACAGCAGCAATGAGCAGTTCTTC. Residues: CASSARRRDSSNEQFF.

The rearrangement joins TRBV6-5 to TRBJ1-4; 9 bases match TRBD1. The CDR3 is made up of 13 amino acids. V shed 5 bases, J shed 17 bases, and the junction held 12 bases outside the gene matches. Germline values: CDR1 MNHEY, CDR2 SVGAGI. The CDR3 DNA reads TGTGCCAGCAGTCCGGGTACGGGACAGGGTAACTTTTTT. Translated, it gives CASSPGTGQGNFF.

This clonotype was counted a few times. The chain is built from TRBV3-1 and TRBJ2-2; TRBD2 is a possible D gene (6 bases). Germline V gene lookup returns CDR1 LGHDT and CDR2 YNNKEL (reference sequence). V lost 0 bases and J lost 14, with 10 bases in between. This CDR3 region has 12 residues. CDR3 loop: CASSQEGTQLFF. CDR3 in DNA: TGTGCCAGCAGCCAAGAAGGGACTCAACTGTTTTTT.

The sample holds a few counts of this clonotype. The chain recombines TRBV6-1 with TRBJ1-2; 7 positions match TRBD1. Germline CDR1 MNHNS, CDR2 SASEGT. The V segment lost 3 bases and the J segment 8 bases; nucleotides outside the gene matches: 9. This CDR3 contains 14 residues. In DNA, the CDR3 is TGTGCCAGCAGTGATGACAGGGCTTTTTGGGGCTACACCTTC. Its translation: CASSDDRAFWGYTF.

The sample holds a few counts of this clonotype. The chain has TRBV6-5 and TRBJ1-6; no clear D. Deletions cut 6 bases from V and 7 bases from J, with 4 bases between. Germline V lookup: CDR1 MNHEY, CDR2 SVGAGI. The length of the CDR3 is 11 residues. CDR3 nucleotides: TGTGCCAGCAGGGGGAATTCACCCCTCCACTTT. Protein product: CASRGNSPLHF.

This clonotype was picked up a small number of times. This chain joins TRBV12-5 and TRBJ2-1; the D is unclear. The CDR3 has 12 residues. The germline V gene encodes CDR1 LGHNT and CDR2 FRNRAP. V lost 5 bases and J 9 bases, leaving 11 bases between the germline ends. The CDR3 protein is CASGLSWGEQFF. CDR3 nucleotide sequence: TGTGCTAGTGGTCTGAGTTGGGGTGAGCAGTTCTTC.

V is TRBV6-2 or TRBV6-3 and J is TRBJ1-5, with TRBD1 matching over 10 bases. CDR3 size: 15 residues. V was pared by 5 bases and J by 7 bases, with 8 bases of the junction left unmatched. CDR1 is MNHEY and CDR2 is SVGEGT in the germline V gene. CDR3 loop: CASSTATGGGQPQHF. CDR3 bases: TGTGCCAGCAGTACAGCGACAGGGGGCGGACAGCCCCAGCATTTT.

This clonotype was observed a few times. The chain carries TRBV7-2 and TRBJ1-6; D gene uncertain. The germline V gene encodes CDR1 SGHTA and CDR2 FQGNSA. V gave up 0 bases and J gave up 7 bases, with 10 bases separating them. This CDR3 spans 15 amino acids. For the CDR3, the DNA is TGTGCCAGCAGCTTAGCTGCAGGACTAAATTCACCCCTCCACTTT. Its translation is CASSLAAGLNSPLHF.

J is TRBJ2-7 and V is TRBV5-6; maybe TRBD1 (5 bases). Trimming cost V 5 bases and J 0 bases, with 15 bases left between them. Germline assignment: CDR1 SGHDT and CDR2 YYEEEE. The CDR3 extends over 15 amino acids. CDR3 sequence: CASRSWGGSSYEQYF. Here the CDR3 DNA reads TGTGCCAGCAGATCTTGGGGCGGAAGCTCCTACGAGCAGTACTTC.

At least ten counts were recorded for this clonotype. The chain uses TRBV4-1 and TRBJ2-5, with D uncertain. The germline gives CDR1 MGHRA, CDR2 YSYEKL. The ends were cut back, 0 bases at V and 2 bases at J, with 10 bases in the middle. CDR3 length equals 15 residues. The CDR3 sequence is CASSQEGSRQETQYF. CDR3 DNA: TGCGCCAGCAGCCAAGAGGGCAGTCGGCAAGAGACCCAGTACTTC.

The sample holds many counts of this clonotype. V gene TRBV5-5 combines with J gene TRBJ1-1, with D unclear. Deletions cut 0 bases from V and 3 bases from J, with 9 bases between. Germline-derived CDR1 and CDR2 are SGHKS and YYEKEE (reference sequence). CDR3 length equals 14 residues. The CDR3 bases are TGTGCCAGCAGCTTGGAGGGCGGGTACACTGAAGCTTTCTTT. Amino acids: CASSLEGGYTEAFF.

This clonotype appeared a few times. J is TRBJ1-1 and V is TRBV5-1; TRBD1 aligns across 11 bases. V lost 3 bases to trimming and J lost 4 bases; unmatched junction nucleotides: 2. The germline CDR1 and CDR2 sequences are SGHRS and YFSETQ. This CDR3 contains 14 residues. The CDR3 loop is CASSWGTGGTEAFF. CDR3 in DNA: TGCGCCAGCAGCTGGGGGACAGGGGGCACTGAAGCTTTCTTT.